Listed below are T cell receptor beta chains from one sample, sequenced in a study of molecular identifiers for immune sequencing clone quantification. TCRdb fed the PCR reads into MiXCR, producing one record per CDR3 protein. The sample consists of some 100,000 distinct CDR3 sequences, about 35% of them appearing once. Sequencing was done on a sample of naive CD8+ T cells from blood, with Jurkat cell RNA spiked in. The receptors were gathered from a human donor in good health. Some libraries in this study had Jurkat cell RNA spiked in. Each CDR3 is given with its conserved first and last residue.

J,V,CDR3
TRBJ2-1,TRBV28,CASSLESSYNEQFF
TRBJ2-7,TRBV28,CASSLPGTSGNYEQYF
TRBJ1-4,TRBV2,CASIDREVGEKLFF
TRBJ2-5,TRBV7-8,CASSYEQRNGETQYF
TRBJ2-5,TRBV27,CASSLLPRVQETQYF
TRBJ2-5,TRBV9,CASSVPEKETQYF
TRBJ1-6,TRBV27,CASSFHRSLYNSPLHF
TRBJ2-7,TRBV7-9,CASSLRDRGYEQYF
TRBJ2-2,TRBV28,CASSEPGNTGELFF
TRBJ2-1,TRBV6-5,CASSYAFYNEQFF
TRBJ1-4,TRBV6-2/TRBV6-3,CASSYGLNNEKLFF
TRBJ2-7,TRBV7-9,CASSLTGREPWREQYF
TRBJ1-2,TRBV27,CASSFLGGNYGYTF
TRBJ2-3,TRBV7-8,CASSFVAGEGTDTQYF
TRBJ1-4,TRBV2,CASSVSPDRGTLNGELFF
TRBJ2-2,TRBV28,CASSFDRGRTGELFF
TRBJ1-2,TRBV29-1,CSVKTDSNYGYTF
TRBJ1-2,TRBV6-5,CASSYGTYNGYTF
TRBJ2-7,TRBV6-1,CAGTFPSSYEQYF
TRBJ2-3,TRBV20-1,CSASWGSTDTQYF
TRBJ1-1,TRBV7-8,CASSFRMNTEAFF
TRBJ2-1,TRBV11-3,CASSPQEYNEQFF
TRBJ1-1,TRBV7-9,CASSHDPNTEAVF
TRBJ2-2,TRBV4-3,CASSQPTDRTGFDTGELFF
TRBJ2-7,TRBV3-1,CASSLSGLADYEQYF
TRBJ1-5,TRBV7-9,CASSDDQPQHF
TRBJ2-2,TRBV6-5,CASSYRWKGVAGELFF
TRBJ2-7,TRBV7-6,CASSPQSSGQYF
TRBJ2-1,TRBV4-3,CASSHGEDGGLNEQFF
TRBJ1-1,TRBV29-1,CSVGGHNTEAFF
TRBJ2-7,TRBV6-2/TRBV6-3,CASSELRDYQYEQYF
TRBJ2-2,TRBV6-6,CAIIYSMGPGELFF
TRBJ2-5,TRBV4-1,CASSFTDQETQYF
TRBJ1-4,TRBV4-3,CASSQTGGNEKLFF
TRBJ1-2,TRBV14,CASSQGRQRGYTF
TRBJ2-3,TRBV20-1,CSARERIGGAGEADTQYF
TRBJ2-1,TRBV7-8,CASSLEVSYNEQFF
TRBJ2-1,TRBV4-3,CASSHYGDEQFF
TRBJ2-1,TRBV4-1,CASSHSMGYEQFF
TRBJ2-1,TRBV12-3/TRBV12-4,CASRGGRNEQFF
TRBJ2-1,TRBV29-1,CSVDFGVYNEQFF
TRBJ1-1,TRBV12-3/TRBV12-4,CASSLRVNTEAFF
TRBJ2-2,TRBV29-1,CSVEDAARNTGELFF
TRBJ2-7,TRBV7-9,CASSLMDRSYEQYF
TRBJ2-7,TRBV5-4,CATGNSKRRPSYEQYF
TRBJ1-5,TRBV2,CASRVMGNQPQHF
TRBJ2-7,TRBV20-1,CSARVLVPGQAYEQYF
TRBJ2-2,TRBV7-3,CASSLTQRNTGELYF
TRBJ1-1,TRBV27,CASSLRGVVTEAFF
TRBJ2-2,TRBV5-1,CASKDEGGTGELFF
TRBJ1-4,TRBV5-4,CASSSNTGIEKLFF
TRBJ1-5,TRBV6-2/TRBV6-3,CASSFTGFSDQPQHF
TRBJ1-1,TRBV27,CASIVIAGGDTEAFF
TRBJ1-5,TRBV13,CASSLRLNSGQPQHF
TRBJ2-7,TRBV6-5,CASAIPSGSRYEQYF
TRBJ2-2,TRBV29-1,CSVPGSTGELFF
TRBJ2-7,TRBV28,CASSPPRALEQYF